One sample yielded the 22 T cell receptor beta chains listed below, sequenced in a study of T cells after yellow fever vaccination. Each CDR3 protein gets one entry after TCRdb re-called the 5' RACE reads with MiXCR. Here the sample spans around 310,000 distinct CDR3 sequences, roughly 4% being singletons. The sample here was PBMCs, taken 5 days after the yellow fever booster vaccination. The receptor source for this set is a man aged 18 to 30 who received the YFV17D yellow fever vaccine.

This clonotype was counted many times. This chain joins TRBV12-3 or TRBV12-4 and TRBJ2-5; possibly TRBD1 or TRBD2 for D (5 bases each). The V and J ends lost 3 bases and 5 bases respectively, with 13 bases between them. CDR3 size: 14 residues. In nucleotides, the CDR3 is TGTGCCAGCAGTTTGGGGGACCTTGGGGAGACCCAGTACTTC. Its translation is CASSLGDLGETQYF.

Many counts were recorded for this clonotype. CDR3 coding DNA: TGTGCCAGCAGAATGACAGTCGGCTACACCTTC. Translating it yields CASRMTVGYTF. V and J are TRBV28 and TRBJ1-2; possible D gene TRBD1, 5 bases. This CDR3 comprises 11 residues. The ends were cut back, 6 bases at V and 8 bases at J, with 10 bases in the middle. The germline gives CDR1 MDHEN, CDR2 SYDVKM.

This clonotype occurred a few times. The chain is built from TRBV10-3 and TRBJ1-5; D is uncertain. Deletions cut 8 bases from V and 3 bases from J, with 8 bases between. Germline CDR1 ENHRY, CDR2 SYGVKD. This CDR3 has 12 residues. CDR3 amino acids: CAIGSLNQPQHF. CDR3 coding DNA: TGTGCCATCGGCAGTCTCAATCAGCCCCAGCATTTT.

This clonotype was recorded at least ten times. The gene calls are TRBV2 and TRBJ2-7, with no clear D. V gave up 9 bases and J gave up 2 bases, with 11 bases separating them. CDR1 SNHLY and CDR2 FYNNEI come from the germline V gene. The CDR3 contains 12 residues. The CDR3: CASSNRAYEQYF. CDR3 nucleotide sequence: TGTGCCAGTTCGAACCGCGCCTACGAGCAGTACTTC.

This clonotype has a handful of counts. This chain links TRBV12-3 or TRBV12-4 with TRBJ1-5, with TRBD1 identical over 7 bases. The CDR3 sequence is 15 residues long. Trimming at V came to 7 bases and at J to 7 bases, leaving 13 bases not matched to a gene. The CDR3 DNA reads TGTGCCAGCACCGGTTACAGGGGAACTCAGCAGCCCCAGCATTTT. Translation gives CASTGYRGTQQPQHF.

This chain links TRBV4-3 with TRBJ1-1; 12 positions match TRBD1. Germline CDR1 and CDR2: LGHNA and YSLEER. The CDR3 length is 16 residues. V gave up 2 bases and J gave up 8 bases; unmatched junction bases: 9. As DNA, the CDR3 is TGCGCCAGCAGCCAAAGATACCCGGGGACAGGGGGCGAAGCTTTCTTT. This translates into CASSQRYPGTGGEAFF.

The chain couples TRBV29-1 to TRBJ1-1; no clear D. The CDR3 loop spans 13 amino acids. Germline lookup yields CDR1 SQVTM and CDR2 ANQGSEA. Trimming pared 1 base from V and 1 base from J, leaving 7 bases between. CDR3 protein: CSVEVTRNTEAFF. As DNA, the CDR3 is TGCAGCGTTGAAGTGACGAGGAACACTGAAGCTTTCTTT.

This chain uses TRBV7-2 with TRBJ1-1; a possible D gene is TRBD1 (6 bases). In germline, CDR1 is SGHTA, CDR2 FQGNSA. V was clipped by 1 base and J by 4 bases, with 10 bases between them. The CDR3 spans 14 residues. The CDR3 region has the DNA TGTGCCAGCAGCTTAGTAGGGGGGCCCACTGAAGCTTTCTTT. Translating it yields CASSLVGGPTEAFF.

The CDR3 nucleotides read TGTGCCAGCAGCTCTCACAGGGGGGAGGCAGATACGCAGTATTTT. It encodes CASSSHRGEADTQYF. V is TRBV5-4 and J is TRBJ2-3; TRBD1 matches 8 bases. The germline V gene has CDR1 SGHNT and CDR2 YYREEE (reference sequence). The CDR3 length is 15 residues. J was trimmed by 4 bases and V by 3 bases; bases with no gene match: 7. Complete variable domain (other parts from reference TRBV5-4 and TRBJ2-3): ETGVTQSPTHLIKTRGQQVTLRCSSQSGHNTVSWYQQALGQGPQFIFQYYREEENGRGNFPPRFSGLQFPNYSSELNVNALELDDSALYLCASSSHRGEADTQYFGPGTRLTVL.

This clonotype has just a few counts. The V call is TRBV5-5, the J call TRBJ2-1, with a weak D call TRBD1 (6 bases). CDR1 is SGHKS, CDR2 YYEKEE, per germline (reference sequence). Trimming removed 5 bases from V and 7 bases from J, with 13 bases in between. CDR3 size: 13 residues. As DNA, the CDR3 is TGTGCCAGCAGTTCGGACAGACCGAATGAGCAGTTCTTC. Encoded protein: CASSSDRPNEQFF.

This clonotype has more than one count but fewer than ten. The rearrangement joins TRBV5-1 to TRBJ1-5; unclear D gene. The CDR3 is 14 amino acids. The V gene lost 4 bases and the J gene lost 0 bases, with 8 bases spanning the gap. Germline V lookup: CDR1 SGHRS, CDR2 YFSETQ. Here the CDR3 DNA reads TGCGCCAGCAGCCGGGGTGATAGCAATCAGCCCCAGCATTTT. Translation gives CASSRGDSNQPQHF.

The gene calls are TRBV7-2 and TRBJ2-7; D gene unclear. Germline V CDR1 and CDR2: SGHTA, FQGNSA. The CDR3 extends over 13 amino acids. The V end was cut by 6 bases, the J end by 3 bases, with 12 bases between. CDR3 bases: TGTGCCAGCAGTCCGGACGGCTACTACGAGCAGTACTTC. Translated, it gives CASSPDGYYEQYF.

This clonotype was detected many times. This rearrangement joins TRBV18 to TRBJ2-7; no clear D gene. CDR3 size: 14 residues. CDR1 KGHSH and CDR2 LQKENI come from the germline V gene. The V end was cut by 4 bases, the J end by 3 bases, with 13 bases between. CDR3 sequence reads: CASSLSGPRYEQYV. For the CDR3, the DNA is TGTGCCAGCTCACTGTCCGGGCCCCGCTACGAGCAGTACGTC.

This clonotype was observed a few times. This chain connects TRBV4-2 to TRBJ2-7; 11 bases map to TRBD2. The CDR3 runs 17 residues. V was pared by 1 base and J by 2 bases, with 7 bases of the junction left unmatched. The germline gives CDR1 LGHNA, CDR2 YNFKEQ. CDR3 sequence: CASSQGTGTSGAYEQYF. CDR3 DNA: TGTGCCAGCAGCCAAGGAACCGGGACTAGCGGCGCCTACGAGCAGTACTTC.

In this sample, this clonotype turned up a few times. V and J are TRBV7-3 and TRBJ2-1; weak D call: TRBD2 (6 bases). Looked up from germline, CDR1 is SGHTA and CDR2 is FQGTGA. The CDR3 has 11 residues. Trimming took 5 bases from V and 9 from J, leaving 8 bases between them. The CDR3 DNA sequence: TGTGCCAGCAGCAATAGCGGTGAGCAGTTCTTC. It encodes CASSNSGEQFF.

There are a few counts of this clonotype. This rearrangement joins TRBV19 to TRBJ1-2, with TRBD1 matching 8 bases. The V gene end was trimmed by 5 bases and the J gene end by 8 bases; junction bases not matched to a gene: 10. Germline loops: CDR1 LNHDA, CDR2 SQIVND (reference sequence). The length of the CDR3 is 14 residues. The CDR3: CASSAMDRAGGYTF. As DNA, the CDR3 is TGTGCCAGTAGTGCGATGGACAGGGCCGGCGGCTACACCTTC.

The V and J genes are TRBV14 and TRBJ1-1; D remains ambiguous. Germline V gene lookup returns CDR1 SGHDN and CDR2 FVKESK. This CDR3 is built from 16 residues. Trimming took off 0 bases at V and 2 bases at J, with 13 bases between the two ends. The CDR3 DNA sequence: TGTGCCAGCAGCCAAGATCGATTCAGATTTAACACTGAAGCTTTCTTT. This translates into CASSQDRFRFNTEAFF.

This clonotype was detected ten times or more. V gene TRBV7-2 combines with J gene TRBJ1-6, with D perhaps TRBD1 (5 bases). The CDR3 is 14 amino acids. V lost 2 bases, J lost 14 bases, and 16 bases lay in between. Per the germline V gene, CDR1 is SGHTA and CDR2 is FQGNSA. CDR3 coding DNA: TGTGCCAGCAGCTTAAGGACACGGGACGGGGCCCTCCACTTT. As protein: CASSLRTRDGALHF.

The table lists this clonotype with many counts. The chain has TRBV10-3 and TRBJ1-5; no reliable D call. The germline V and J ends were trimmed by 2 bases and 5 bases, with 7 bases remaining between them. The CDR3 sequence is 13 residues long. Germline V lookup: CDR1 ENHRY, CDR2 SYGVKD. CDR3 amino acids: CAISEQRDQPQHF. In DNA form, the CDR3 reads TGTGCCATCAGTGAGCAAAGAGATCAGCCCCAGCATTTT.

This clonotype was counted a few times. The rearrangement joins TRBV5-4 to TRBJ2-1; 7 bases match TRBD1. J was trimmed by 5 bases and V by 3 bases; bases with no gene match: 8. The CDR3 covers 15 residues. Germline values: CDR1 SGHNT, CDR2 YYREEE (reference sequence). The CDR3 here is CASSSSGGLNNEQFF. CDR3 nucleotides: TGTGCCAGCAGCTCCTCAGGGGGATTAAACAATGAGCAGTTCTTC.

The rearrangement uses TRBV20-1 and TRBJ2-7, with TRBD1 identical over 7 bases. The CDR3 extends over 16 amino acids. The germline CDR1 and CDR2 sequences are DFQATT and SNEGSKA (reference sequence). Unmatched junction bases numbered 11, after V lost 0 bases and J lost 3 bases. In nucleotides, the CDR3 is TGCAGTGCTAGAGATCAAGAGGGGACAGTTCTCTACGAGCAGTACTTC. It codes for CSARDQEGTVLYEQYF.

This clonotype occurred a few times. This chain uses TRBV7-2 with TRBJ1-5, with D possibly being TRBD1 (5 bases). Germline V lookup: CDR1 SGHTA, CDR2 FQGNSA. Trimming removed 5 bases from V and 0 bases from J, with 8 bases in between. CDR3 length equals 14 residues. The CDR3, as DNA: TGTGCCAGCAGCCCAGGGTCTAGCAATCAGCCCCAGCATTTT. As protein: CASSPGSSNQPQHF.